Described below is a single T cell receptor (beta chain) sequence and its context. Original data processing: Reference gene primer amplification gave nucleated cell count estimates. Clones were sequenced by immunoSEQ multiplex PCR, and TCRdb holds only the in-frame ones, with some missing. V, J and clone size are taken as reported in that table, and D and trimming were inferred from the DNA itself. The sample shows tens of thousands of clones, around 90% of them seen only once. The sample is drawn from a study of blood T cell repertoires in COVID-19. Background on the study: Material from acute and convalescent COVID-19 was sourced from the United States, Italy and Spain. PBMCs, B-cell-depleted T cells, or T cells provided the cDNA or gDNA that made up the material.

CDR3 length: 15 amino acids. From germline, CDR1 is SGDLS and CDR2 YYNGEE. The V end was cut by 0 bases, the J end by 5 bases, with 12 bases between. The sequencing input was peripheral blood. This chain uses TRBV9 with TRBJ2-1, with D maybe TRBD1 (5 bases). The receptor's source is a woman aged 45-60 years with active or convalescent COVID-19. The CDR3: CASSVATLGHNEQFF. In DNA form, the CDR3 reads TGTGCCAGCAGCGTAGCTACCTTGGGGCACAATGAGCAGTTCTTC.